The 5 T cell receptor beta chains below all came from one sample that was sequenced in a study of regulatory T cells in long-lasting Graves disease. Building of the TCR beta libraries involved iRepertoire HTBI primers and Arm-PCR of CDR3 regions. TCRdb passed the multiplex PCR reads through MiXCR, listing each CDR3 protein once. The sample lists roughly 450,000 distinct CDR3 sequences; about a quarter were seen once. Stated time point: persistent/refractory GD, antithyroid drugs over 5 years with positive TRAb. Following extraction of RNA from PBMCs, that RNA was used to make the TCR library. Material: peripheral blood mononuclear cells (PBMCs), obtained when the disease was refractory, from a patient treated with antithyroid drugs. The receptors originated from a female donor with Graves disease.

The CDR3 bases are TGTGCCAGCAGGCCGCCACAGATTTCCTACAATGAGCAGTTCTTC. This translates into CASRPPQISYNEQFF. This rearrangement joins TRBV6-2 or TRBV6-3 to TRBJ2-1; D unresolved. The CDR3 covers 15 residues. Trimming took 6 bases from V and 1 from J, leaving 13 bases between them. Germline V gives CDR1 MNHEY, CDR2 SVGEGT.

This clonotype came up a few times. The chain is built from TRBV12-3 or TRBV12-4 and TRBJ2-2; 7 bases fit TRBD2. V lost 7 bases, J lost 1 base, and 9 bases stayed unmatched. CDR3 length equals 16 residues. The CDR3 nucleotides read TGTGCCAGCATTTCCCGAGCGGGAAAGAACACCGGGGAGCTGTTTTTT. Protein product: CASISRAGKNTGELFF.

This clonotype was counted ten times or more. The J gene is TRBJ1-1, the V gene TRBV6-1; D might be TRBD1 (5 bases). CDR1 MNHNS and CDR2 SASEGT come from the germline V gene. Trimming removed 5 bases at V and 1 base at J, with 14 bases between. This CDR3 spans 15 amino acids. CDR3 sequence (DNA): TGTGCCAGCAGTACAGACAGCGTTCGGAACACTGAAGCTTTCTTT. This sequence encodes CASSTDSVRNTEAFF.

This clonotype was picked up many times. The gene calls are TRBV28 and TRBJ2-7; 9 bases are shared with TRBD1. The CDR3 is 14 amino acids. The germline V gene has CDR1 MDHEN and CDR2 SYDVKM. Trimming took 3 bases from V and 2 from J; bases not matched to a gene: 2. CDR3 residues: CASSFDRGAYEQYF. As DNA, the CDR3 is TGTGCCAGCAGTTTCGACAGGGGGGCCTACGAGCAGTACTTC.

This sequence joins TRBV29-1 and TRBJ2-1; D remains unclear. V lost 6 bases and J lost 1, with 4 bases in between. CDR1 and CDR2 (germline): SQVTM, ANQGSEA. The CDR3 has 11 residues. Here the CDR3 DNA reads TGCAGCGTCGAATCCTACAATGAGCAGTTCTTC. Its protein is CSVESYNEQFF.